This T cell receptor beta chain appears in the sequencing data of a study of T cell repertoires in cytomegalovirus infection. Study background: CMV infection together with matching HLA type was indicated by public TCR beta signatures.

TCRdb passed the reads through MiXCR, listing each CDR3 protein once. This table has about 310,000 distinct CDR3 sequences, 15% to 20% appearing once. The length of the CDR3 is 15 residues. Germline CDR1 reads MGHRA; CDR2 reads YSYEKL. V lost 1 base and J lost 5, with 14 bases in between. Overall study findings and caveats: People with CMV and the relevant HLA were identified by cumulative public TCR beta family frequency. The study found HLA-C-restricted CMV-specific TCR beta clonotypes dominating the ex vivo response.

At least ten counts were recorded for this clonotype. As yet, its antigen is unknown. The sequencing sample was made of PBMCs. The V gene is TRBV4-1, the J gene TRBJ1-2; a possible D gene is TRBD1 (6 bases). The receptor comes from a human donor in good health (CMV status not recorded). Some clones in this sample may be carry-over from other donors' samples. CDR3 sequence: CASSQAARTAYGYTF. For the CDR3, the DNA is TGCGCCAGCAGCCAAGCTGCACGGACAGCTTATGGCTACACCTTC.